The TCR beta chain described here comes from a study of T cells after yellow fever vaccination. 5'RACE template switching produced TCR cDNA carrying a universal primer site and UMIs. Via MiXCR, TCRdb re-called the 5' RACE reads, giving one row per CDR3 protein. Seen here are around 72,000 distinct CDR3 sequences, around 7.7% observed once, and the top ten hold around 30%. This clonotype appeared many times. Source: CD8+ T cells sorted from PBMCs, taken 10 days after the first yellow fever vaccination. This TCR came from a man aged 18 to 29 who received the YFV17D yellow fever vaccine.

The CDR3 loop reads CASSSGYNEQFF. Written as DNA, the CDR3 is TGTGCCAGCAGTTCCGGTTACAATGAGCAGTTCTTC. The V gene is TRBV12-3 or TRBV12-4, the J gene TRBJ2-1, with no clear D. V shed 4 bases and J shed 4 bases, with 5 bases lying between them. This CDR3 is built from 12 residues.